This TCR beta chain was sequenced for a study of OX40 agonist ivuxolimab in advanced cancers. Measured with immunoSEQ multiplex PCR; TCRdb has only the in-frame clones, and not every one. The sample carries 80,000 to 130,000 clones, just over 90% recorded once. Germline lookup yields CDR1 SGHVS and CDR2 FQNEAQ. The CDR3 spans 16 residues. Unmatched junction bases numbered 4, after V lost 3 bases and J lost 1 base. This clonotype was obtained from an adult with an advanced solid tumor such as melanoma, head and neck, liver or kidney cancer. This specimen consisted of CD4+ or CD8+ T cells sorted from blood, obtained in a trial of the OX40 agonist ivuxolimab. The chain employs TRBV7-8 and TRBJ2-5; TRBD2 aligns across 11 bases. CDR3 nucleotides: TGTGCCAGCAGCTTTGCCGGGACTAGCGGCCAAGAGACCCAGTACTTC. Translation gives CASSFAGTSGQETQYF. The full variable domain, in which reference TRBV7-8 and TRBJ2-5 provide the parts outside the CDR3, is GAGVSQSPRYKVAKRGQDVALRCDPISGHVSLFWYQQALGQGPEFLTYFQNEAQLDKSGLPSDRFFAERPEGSVSTLKIQRTQQEDSAVYLCASSFAGTSGQETQYFGPGTRLLVL.